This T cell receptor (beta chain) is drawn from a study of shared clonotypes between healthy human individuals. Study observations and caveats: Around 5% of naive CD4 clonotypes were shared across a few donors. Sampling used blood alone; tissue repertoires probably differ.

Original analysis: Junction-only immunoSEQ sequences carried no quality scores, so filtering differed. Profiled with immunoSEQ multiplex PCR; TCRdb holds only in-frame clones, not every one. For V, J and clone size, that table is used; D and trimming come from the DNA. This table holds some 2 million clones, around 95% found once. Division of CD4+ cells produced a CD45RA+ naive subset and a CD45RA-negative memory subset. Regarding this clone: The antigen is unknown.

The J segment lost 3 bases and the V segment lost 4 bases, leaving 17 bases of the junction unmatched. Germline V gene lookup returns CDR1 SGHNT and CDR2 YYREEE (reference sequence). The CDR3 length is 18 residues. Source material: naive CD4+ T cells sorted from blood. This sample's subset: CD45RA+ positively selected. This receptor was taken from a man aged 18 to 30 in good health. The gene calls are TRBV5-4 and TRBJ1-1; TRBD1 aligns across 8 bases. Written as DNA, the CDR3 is TGTGCCAGCAGCATCACGCAGGGGGCCAGAACGGGGTACACTGAAGCTTTCTTT. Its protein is CASSITQGARTGYTEAFF.